The rows below give T cell receptor beta chains drawn from one sample of a study of blood T cells in healthy people across ages. Each CDR3 protein is one row after TCRdb ran MiXCR on the 5' RACE reads. The table lists hundreds of thousands of distinct CDR3 sequences, around 31% of them singletons. Sample: blood. These receptors came from an elderly woman in good health. Both conserved end residues are trimmed from each CDR3. The order of the fields is V gene, J gene, CDR3 protein.

TRBV5-1,TRBJ1-2,ASSFGNVGQSGYGYT
TRBV28,TRBJ2-2,ASRELGATGELF
TRBV7-8,TRBJ1-1,ASSAALDTEAF
TRBV11-3,TRBJ2-5,ASSAKGQETQY
TRBV5-1,TRBJ2-5,ASSRKGEETQY
TRBV30,TRBJ2-2,AWREKVTGNTGELF
TRBV4-3,TRBJ2-1,ASSQGSGPHEQF
TRBV5-1,TRBJ2-6,ASSDPSTSGANVLT
TRBV12-3/TRBV12-4,TRBJ1-5,ASSFSAGGSRQPQH
TRBV7-6,TRBJ2-2,ASSLSGHRGTGELF
TRBV7-6,TRBJ2-3,ASSLGYRGASTDTQY
TRBV25-1,TRBJ2-3,ASSSRRSTDTQY
TRBV7-6,TRBJ2-5,ASNPGTGSRGEQY
TRBV12-3/TRBV12-4,TRBJ2-7,TSSFIGETLY
TRBV5-6,TRBJ1-2,ASSLAQPYGYT
TRBV20-1,TRBJ2-7,SISGTGAYEQY
TRBV20-1,TRBJ2-5,SAEEVQETQY
TRBV5-1,TRBJ2-7,ASSSGVSSSYEQY
TRBV6-2/TRBV6-3,TRBJ2-7,ASSYGPLYEQY
TRBV15,TRBJ1-1,TTSRGTSAF
TRBV5-1,TRBJ1-1,ASGLGGSMNTEAF
TRBV30,TRBJ1-2,AWSFPDNYGYT
TRBV28,TRBJ2-4,ASSLGVNIQY
TRBV12-3/TRBV12-4,TRBJ2-7,ASSVGTGGFHEQY
TRBV29-1,TRBJ1-3,SARMASSGNTIY
TRBV7-2,TRBJ1-2,ASSPRQDRGRVYGYT
TRBV27,TRBJ2-7,ASSLSDRGSYEQY
TRBV12-3/TRBV12-4,TRBJ1-1,ASSFLTTEAF
TRBV6-2/TRBV6-3,TRBJ2-7,ASSYSGGLEQY
TRBV18,TRBJ2-7,ASSPRGISWYNEQY
TRBV6-1,TRBJ2-3,ASSEARSRTDTQY
TRBV5-1,TRBJ2-5,ASSLIGRATEAQY
TRBV20-1,TRBJ2-2,SARDWARGDTGELF
TRBV6-5,TRBJ2-3,ASKRGQSTDTQY
TRBV5-1,TRBJ1-4,ASSLARGSSSNEKLF
TRBV12-3/TRBV12-4,TRBJ2-3,ASSFVVGSTDTQY
TRBV20-1,TRBJ1-2,SARGSTSPNYGYT
TRBV5-1,TRBJ2-3,ASSSGQLYSTDTQY
TRBV6-2/TRBV6-3,NA,AGTHPSRGDEQY
TRBV7-2,TRBJ2-2,ASSLVAGQNTGELF
TRBV20-1,TRBJ1-1,SARDQRGAF
TRBV3-1,TRBJ2-5,ASTQNQGPVGNEQY